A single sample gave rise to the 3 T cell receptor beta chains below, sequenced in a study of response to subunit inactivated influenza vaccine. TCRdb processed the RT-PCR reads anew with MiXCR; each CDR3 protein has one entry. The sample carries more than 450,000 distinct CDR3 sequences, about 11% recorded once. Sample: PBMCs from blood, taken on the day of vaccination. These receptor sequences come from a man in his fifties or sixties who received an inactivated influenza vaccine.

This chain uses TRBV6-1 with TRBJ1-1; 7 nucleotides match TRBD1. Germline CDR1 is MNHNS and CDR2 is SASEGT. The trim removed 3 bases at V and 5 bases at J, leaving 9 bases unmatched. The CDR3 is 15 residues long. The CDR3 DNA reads TGTGCCAGCAGTGACTTCCCAGGGGGAGATACTGAAGCTTTCTTT. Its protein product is CASSDFPGGDTEAFF.

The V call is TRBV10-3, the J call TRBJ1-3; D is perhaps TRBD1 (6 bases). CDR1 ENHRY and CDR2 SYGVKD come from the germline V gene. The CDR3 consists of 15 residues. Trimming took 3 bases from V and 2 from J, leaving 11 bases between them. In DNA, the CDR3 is TGTGCCATCAGTGATGGCAGGGGCGCTGGAAACACCATATATTTT. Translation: CAISDGRGAGNTIYF.

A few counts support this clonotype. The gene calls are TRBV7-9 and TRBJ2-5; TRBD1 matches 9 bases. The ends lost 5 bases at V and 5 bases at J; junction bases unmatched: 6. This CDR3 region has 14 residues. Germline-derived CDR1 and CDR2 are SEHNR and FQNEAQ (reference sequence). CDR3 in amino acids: CASSTGGSDETQYF. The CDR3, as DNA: TGTGCCAGCAGCACAGGGGGCTCGGATGAGACCCAGTACTTC.